Listed below are T cell receptor beta chains from one sample, sequenced in a study of blood T cells in healthy people across ages. Each CDR3 protein is one row after TCRdb ran MiXCR on the 5' RACE reads. The top ten hold around a sixth of the sample, which has about 780,000 distinct CDR3 sequences, around 45% seen once. Material for sequencing was blood. Source of these receptors: a man at least 80 years old in good health. CDR3s include the opening cysteine and the closing phenylalanine or tryptophan. The order of the fields is V gene, D gene, clone size, J gene, CDR3 DNA, CDR3 protein. D genes are given only for firm matches. Size is stated for part of the rows, as once, few or many counts, or as a class when the clone is expanded.

v_call: TRBV20-1
d_call: .
clone_size: .
j_call: TRBJ2-1
cdr3_nt: TGCAGTGCTAGGCTCTCCGGGAGAGGCTCCTACAATGAGCAGTTCTTC
cdr3_aa: CSARLSGRGSYNEQFF

v_call: TRBV29-1
d_call: TRBD1
clone_size: few
j_call: TRBJ2-3
cdr3_nt: TGCAGCGTTGTAAAGGGGGCCGGCACAGATACGCAGTATTTT
cdr3_aa: CSVVKGAGTDTQYF

v_call: TRBV27
d_call: TRBD2
clone_size: few
j_call: TRBJ2-1
cdr3_nt: TGTGCCAGCAGTTTATTCACTAGCGGGAGAGGGAATGAGCAGTTCTTC
cdr3_aa: CASSLFTSGRGNEQFF

v_call: TRBV3-1
d_call: .
clone_size: .
j_call: TRBJ2-7
cdr3_nt: TGTGCCAGCAGCCAATTGTCTCTTTCCAACTCATCCTACGAGCAGTACTTC
cdr3_aa: CASSQLSLSNSSYEQYF

v_call: TRBV4-1
d_call: .
clone_size: .
j_call: TRBJ1-6
cdr3_nt: TGCGCCAGCCAACGGACAGCCCGAACATCCTATAATTCACCCCTCCACTTT
cdr3_aa: CASQRTARTSYNSPLHF

v_call: TRBV12-3/TRBV12-4
d_call: .
clone_size: many
j_call: TRBJ2-7
cdr3_nt: TGTGCCAGCAGTTCGACCCGACAGGTTTTATCCTACGAGCAGTACTTC
cdr3_aa: CASSSTRQVLSYEQYF

v_call: TRBV20-1
d_call: .
clone_size: .
j_call: TRBJ1-1
cdr3_nt: TGCAGTGCTAGCCGTGATGGGACAAGCTTTCGCACTGAAGCTTTCTTT
cdr3_aa: CSASRDGTSFRTEAFF

v_call: TRBV2
d_call: TRBD2
clone_size: .
j_call: TRBJ2-3
cdr3_nt: TGTGCCAGCAGTACCCCGTCGGGGGGTACGCAGTATTTT
cdr3_aa: CASSTPSGGTQYF

v_call: TRBV25-1
d_call: .
clone_size: .
j_call: TRBJ2-7
cdr3_nt: TGTGCCAGCAGTGGGACGGGAAGGTCCTACGAGCAGTACTTC
cdr3_aa: CASSGTGRSYEQYF

v_call: TRBV12-3/TRBV12-4
d_call: .
clone_size: once
j_call: TRBJ1-5
cdr3_nt: TGTGCCAGCAGTTTAAAAGGGTTTGGCAATCAGCCCCAGCATTTT
cdr3_aa: CASSLKGFGNQPQHF

v_call: TRBV28
d_call: .
clone_size: .
j_call: TRBJ2-7
cdr3_nt: TGTGCCAGCACCGAAAGATCTAGAAGCTCCTACGAGCAGTACTTC
cdr3_aa: CASTERSRSSYEQYF

v_call: TRBV20-1
d_call: TRBD2
clone_size: few
j_call: TRBJ2-1
cdr3_nt: TGCAGTGCCACCGGACTAGCAGAAACCACTAGTTACAATGAGCAGTTCTTC
cdr3_aa: CSATGLAETTSYNEQFF

v_call: TRBV7-8
d_call: .
clone_size: .
j_call: TRBJ1-5
cdr3_nt: TGTGCCAGCAGCCCCCCGTTATGGACGAGGGGCAATCAGCCCCAGCATTTT
cdr3_aa: CASSPPLWTRGNQPQHF

v_call: TRBV15
d_call: .
clone_size: .
j_call: TRBJ2-7
cdr3_nt: TGTGCCACCAGCAGCCGCAGGGGAAGGTACGAGCAGTACTTC
cdr3_aa: CATSSRRGRYEQYF

v_call: TRBV11-2
d_call: TRBD2
clone_size: many
j_call: TRBJ2-3
cdr3_nt: TGTGCCAGCAGCGGGGCGGGAGGGCCAGTGGATACGCAGTATTTT
cdr3_aa: CASSGAGGPVDTQYF

v_call: TRBV27
d_call: .
clone_size: .
j_call: TRBJ2-7
cdr3_nt: TGTGCCAGCAGGTCTAGGGGCGGGCACGAGCAGTACTTC
cdr3_aa: CASRSRGGHEQYF

v_call: TRBV7-3
d_call: TRBD1
clone_size: few
j_call: TRBJ2-6
cdr3_nt: TGTGCCAGCGGGACAGTCGCAGGTGGGGCCAACGTCCTGACTTTC
cdr3_aa: CASGTVAGGANVLTF

v_call: TRBV7-2
d_call: .
clone_size: few
j_call: TRBJ1-5
cdr3_nt: TGTGCCAGCAGCTTAGCGCGGGGGGGTGCGGTTCAGCCCCAGCATTTT
cdr3_aa: CASSLARGGAVQPQHF

v_call: TRBV20-1
d_call: TRBD1
clone_size: .
j_call: TRBJ2-7
cdr3_nt: TGCAGTGCTGAAACCGGGACAGGGACGTACGAGCAGTACTTC
cdr3_aa: CSAETGTGTYEQYF

v_call: TRBV10-3
d_call: TRBD2
clone_size: .
j_call: TRBJ2-3
cdr3_nt: TGTGCCACCAGTGAGTCCTCAAGCGGGGCCACAGATACGCAGTATTTT
cdr3_aa: CATSESSSGATDTQYF

v_call: TRBV3-1
d_call: .
clone_size: .
j_call: TRBJ2-3
cdr3_nt: TGTGCCAGCAGCCAAGATAACAGGGAACTAGTTCCCACAGATGTGCAGTATTTT
cdr3_aa: CASSQDNRELVPTDVQYF

v_call: TRBV18
d_call: TRBD1
clone_size: few
j_call: TRBJ2-7
cdr3_nt: TGTGCCAGCTCACCACGGGACAGGGGAATGACTAGCCACTCCTACGAGCAGTACTTC
cdr3_aa: CASSPRDRGMTSHSYEQYF

v_call: TRBV28
d_call: TRBD2
clone_size: few
j_call: TRBJ2-3
cdr3_nt: TGTGCCAGCAGTTTTAGGACTAGCGGATACACAGATACGCAGTATTTT
cdr3_aa: CASSFRTSGYTDTQYF

v_call: TRBV21-1
d_call: .
clone_size: .
j_call: TRBJ2-2
cdr3_nt: TGTGCCAGCAGCCCTAAGGGCAGAGCTCACGGGGAGCTGTTTTTT
cdr3_aa: CASSPKGRAHGELFF

v_call: TRBV5-1
d_call: TRBD2
clone_size: .
j_call: TRBJ2-7
cdr3_nt: TGCGCCAGCAGCTTATCGTCTAGCGGCAAATACGAGCAGTACTTC
cdr3_aa: CASSLSSSGKYEQYF

v_call: TRBV28
d_call: .
clone_size: .
j_call: TRBJ2-1
cdr3_nt: TGTGCCAGCAGTTTGCGCCCGGCCTACAATGAGCAGTTCTTC
cdr3_aa: CASSLRPAYNEQFF

v_call: TRBV3-1
d_call: .
clone_size: .
j_call: TRBJ2-7
cdr3_nt: TGTGCCAGCAGCCAAGTCGGAGGGGGAAGCCCCTACGAGCAGTACTTC
cdr3_aa: CASSQVGGGSPYEQYF

v_call: TRBV30
d_call: TRBD1
clone_size: .
j_call: TRBJ2-7
cdr3_nt: TGTGCCTGGAGCGGGACAGGCACCCTTTACGAGCAGTACTTC
cdr3_aa: CAWSGTGTLYEQYF

v_call: TRBV6-1
d_call: .
clone_size: .
j_call: TRBJ2-5
cdr3_nt: TGTGCCAGCGGGATGCTACAAGAGACCCAGTACTTC
cdr3_aa: CASGMLQETQYF

v_call: TRBV12-3/TRBV12-4
d_call: TRBD1
clone_size: .
j_call: TRBJ1-5
cdr3_nt: TGTGCCAGCAGAAAGACAGGGGGTATCAATCAGCCCCAGCATTTT
cdr3_aa: CASRKTGGINQPQHF

v_call: TRBV28
d_call: TRBD2
clone_size: .
j_call: TRBJ2-5
cdr3_nt: TGTGCCAGCAGTTCCCTACAGCGGGAGAGGGAGACCCAGTACTTC
cdr3_aa: CASSSLQRERETQYF

v_call: TRBV7-2
d_call: .
clone_size: .
j_call: TRBJ2-7
cdr3_nt: TGTGCCAGCAGCTCTGGGGTTTGTGAGCAGTACTTC
cdr3_aa: CASSSGVCEQYF

v_call: TRBV3-1
d_call: .
clone_size: few
j_call: TRBJ2-1
cdr3_nt: TGTGCCAGCAGCCAAGGCTCCAATGAGCAGTTCTTC
cdr3_aa: CASSQGSNEQFF

v_call: TRBV20-1
d_call: .
clone_size: many
j_call: TRBJ1-6
cdr3_nt: TGCAGTGCTAGAGATTTCGGGGGGCAGAAGAGCTCCTATAATTCACCCCTCCACTTT
cdr3_aa: CSARDFGGQKSSYNSPLHF

v_call: TRBV25-1
d_call: .
clone_size: .
j_call: TRBJ2-1
cdr3_nt: TGTGCCAGCAGTGAATATGCCGGGGGTGGGGCCGTGACCAGTGAGCAGTTCTTC
cdr3_aa: CASSEYAGGGAVTSEQFF

v_call: TRBV9
d_call: .
clone_size: once
j_call: TRBJ2-1
cdr3_nt: TGTGCCAGCAGCGTAGGGGGGGTAAGCAATGAGCAGTTCTTC
cdr3_aa: CASSVGGVSNEQFF

v_call: TRBV4-2
d_call: .
clone_size: few
j_call: TRBJ1-2
cdr3_nt: TGTGCCAGCAGCCAAGATTGGGGTCGGCAGCATGGCTACACCTTC
cdr3_aa: CASSQDWGRQHGYTF

v_call: TRBV5-1
d_call: .
clone_size: few
j_call: TRBJ1-1
cdr3_nt: TGCGCCAGCAGCTTGGAGGCAGGTCTGAACACTGAAGCTTTCTTT
cdr3_aa: CASSLEAGLNTEAFF

v_call: TRBV25-1
d_call: .
clone_size: .
j_call: TRBJ2-7
cdr3_nt: TGTGCCAGCGACGGACCGTTCCCCGACGAGCAGTACTTC
cdr3_aa: CASDGPFPDEQYF

v_call: TRBV2
d_call: .
clone_size: .
j_call: TRBJ1-6
cdr3_nt: TGTGCCACCTCAGGGGACGGATCCTATAATTCACCCCTCCACTTT
cdr3_aa: CATSGDGSYNSPLHF

v_call: TRBV9
d_call: .
clone_size: .
j_call: TRBJ2-1
cdr3_nt: TGTGCCAGCAGCCCGACCACAGGGAGCTCCTACAATGAGCAGTTCTTC
cdr3_aa: CASSPTTGSSYNEQFF

v_call: TRBV27
d_call: .
clone_size: .
j_call: TRBJ2-2
cdr3_nt: TGTACCAGCACCCTCCGGTATATGGACAGCGGATTCCAGGTCGGGGAGCTGTTTTTT
cdr3_aa: CTSTLRYMDSGFQVGELFF

v_call: TRBV12-3/TRBV12-4
d_call: .
clone_size: .
j_call: TRBJ1-3
cdr3_nt: TGTGCCAGCAGTCATCCCCGGGTCACGAACACCATATATTTT
cdr3_aa: CASSHPRVTNTIYF

v_call: TRBV7-8
d_call: .
clone_size: .
j_call: TRBJ2-2
cdr3_nt: TGTGCCAGCAGTGTTCACGCGGGGAGCCTGAACACCGGGGAGCTGTTTTTT
cdr3_aa: CASSVHAGSLNTGELFF

v_call: TRBV29-1
d_call: .
clone_size: .
j_call: TRBJ1-4
cdr3_nt: TGCAGCGTTGACGGGCAGCCGGGCGAAAAACTGTTTTTT
cdr3_aa: CSVDGQPGEKLFF

v_call: TRBV10-3
d_call: .
clone_size: .
j_call: TRBJ2-5
cdr3_nt: TGTGCCATCCGGGCGGAGAAGGAACAAGAGACCCAGTACTTC
cdr3_aa: CAIRAEKEQETQYF

v_call: TRBV11-2
d_call: .
clone_size: .
j_call: TRBJ2-3
cdr3_nt: TGTGCCAGCAGCCCCTTGCAGGGCCGAAGCACAGATACGCAGTATTTT
cdr3_aa: CASSPLQGRSTDTQYF

v_call: TRBV20-1
d_call: TRBD2
clone_size: .
j_call: TRBJ2-7
cdr3_nt: TGCAGTGCTAGACCGGGGAGCGGGGTTTACGAGCAGTACTTC
cdr3_aa: CSARPGSGVYEQYF

v_call: TRBV12-3/TRBV12-4
d_call: TRBD2
clone_size: .
j_call: TRBJ2-7
cdr3_nt: TGTGCCACCGTAGCGGGGGGATCCGCCTACGAGCAGTACTTC
cdr3_aa: CATVAGGSAYEQYF

v_call: TRBV7-3
d_call: .
clone_size: .
j_call: TRBJ2-7
cdr3_nt: TGTGCCAGCAGCTTACAGCAAGGCGGTGAGCAGTACTTC
cdr3_aa: CASSLQQGGEQYF